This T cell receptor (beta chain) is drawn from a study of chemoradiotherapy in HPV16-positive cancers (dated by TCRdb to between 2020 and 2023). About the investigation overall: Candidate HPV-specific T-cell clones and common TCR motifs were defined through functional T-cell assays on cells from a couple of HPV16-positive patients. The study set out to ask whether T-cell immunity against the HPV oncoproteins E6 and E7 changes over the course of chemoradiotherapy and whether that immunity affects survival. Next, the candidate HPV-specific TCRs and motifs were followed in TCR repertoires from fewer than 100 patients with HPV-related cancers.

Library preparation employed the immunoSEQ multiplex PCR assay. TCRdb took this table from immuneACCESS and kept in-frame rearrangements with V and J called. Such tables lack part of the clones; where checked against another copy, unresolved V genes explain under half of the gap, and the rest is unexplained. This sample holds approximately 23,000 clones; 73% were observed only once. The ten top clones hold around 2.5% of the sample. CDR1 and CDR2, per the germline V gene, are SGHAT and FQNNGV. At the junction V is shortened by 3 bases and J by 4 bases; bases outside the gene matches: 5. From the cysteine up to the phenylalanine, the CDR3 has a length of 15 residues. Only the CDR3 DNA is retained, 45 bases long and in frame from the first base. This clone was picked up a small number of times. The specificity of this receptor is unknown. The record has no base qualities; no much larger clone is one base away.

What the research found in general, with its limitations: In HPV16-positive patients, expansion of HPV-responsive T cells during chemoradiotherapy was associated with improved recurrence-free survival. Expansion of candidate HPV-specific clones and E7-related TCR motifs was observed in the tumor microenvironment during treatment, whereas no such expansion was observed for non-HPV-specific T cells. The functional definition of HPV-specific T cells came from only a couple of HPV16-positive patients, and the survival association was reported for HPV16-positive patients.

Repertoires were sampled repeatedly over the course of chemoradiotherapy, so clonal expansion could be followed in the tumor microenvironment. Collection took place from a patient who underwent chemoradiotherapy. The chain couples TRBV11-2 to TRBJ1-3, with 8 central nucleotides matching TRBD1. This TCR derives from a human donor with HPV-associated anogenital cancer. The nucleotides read TGTGCCAGCAGCTTTGACAGGGGAGCCGGAAACACCATATATTTT. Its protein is CASSFDRGAGNTIYF.